One TCR beta chain is described in this entry. This sample was included in a study of shared clonotypes between healthy human individuals. V was shortened by 4 bases and J by 2 bases, with 15 bases between the two germline ends. Germline V gene sequence: CDR1 SGHRS, CDR2 YFSETQ. The CDR3 contains 15 residues. Method: immunoSEQ multiplex PCR; TCRdb's copy keeps in-frame clones and lacks some. The table lists roughly 2.5 million clones, around 94% of them singletons. The chain recombines TRBV5-1 with TRBJ2-5, with no clear D. The source of this sequence is a man between 18 and 29 years old in good health. The sequencing input was naive CD4+ T cells sorted from blood. Stated subset: CD45RA+ positively selected. In DNA, the CDR3 is TGCGCCAGCAGCGATATGCGCGCATTTCAAGAGACCCAGTACTTC. Translation: CASSDMRAFQETQYF. Variable domain in full (rest from reference TRBV5-1 and TRBJ2-5): KAGVTQTPRYLIKTRGQQVTLSCSPISGHRSVSWYQQTPGQGLQFLFEYFSETQRNKGNFPGRFSGRQFSNSRSEMNVSTLELGDSALYLCASSDMRAFQETQYFGPGTRLLVL.